A selection of T cell receptor beta chains follows, all from one sample in a study of read filtering for tumor transcriptome and immune sequencing. Each CDR3 protein gets one entry after TCRdb re-called the reads with MiXCR. This table holds about 86,000 distinct CDR3 sequences, approximately 13% found once. Source material: a population of CD138-negative cells sorted from bone marrow. The receptors were gathered from a donor aged 40 or over with multiple myeloma. The CDR3 runs from the conserved cysteine through the conserved F or W. A D gene is named only where the DNA matches it firmly. Only part of the rows carry a size: once, few, many, or a class if the clone is expanded.

j_gene,v_gene,abundance,d_gene,CDR3aa,CDR3nt
TRBJ2-7,TRBV28,NA,NA,CASSPLGQGGVAEQYF,TGTGCCAGCAGTCCATTGGGTCAGGGAGGAGTAGCCGAGCAGTACTTC
TRBJ2-1,TRBV30,many,NA,CAWSVRTGYNEQFF,TGTGCCTGGAGTGTACGGACTGGCTACAATGAGCAGTTCTTC
TRBJ1-3,TRBV6-5,few,NA,CASSNLTTATIYF,TGTGCCAGCAGCAACCTGACTACGGCCACCATATATTTT
TRBJ2-3,TRBV7-3,many,NA,CASGLTGLGTDTQYF,TGTGCCAGCGGATTAACGGGACTCGGCACAGATACGCAGTATTTT
TRBJ1-1,TRBV18,many,NA,CASSFENTEAFF,TGTGCCAGCTCATTCGAGAACACTGAAGCTTTCTTT
TRBJ1-6,TRBV28,many,TRBD1,CASSGPGQNNSPLHF,TGTGCCAGCAGTGGTCCGGGACAGAATAATTCACCCCTCCACTTT
TRBJ2-7,TRBV28,NA,TRBD1,CASSSQGAAGYEQYF,TGTGCCAGCAGTTCCCAGGGGGCGGCAGGATACGAGCAGTACTTC
TRBJ2-6,TRBV29-1,NA,TRBD1,CSVEHRGGGANVLTF,TGCAGCGTTGAGCACAGGGGCGGTGGGGCCAACGTCCTGACTTTC
TRBJ1-2,TRBV20-1,NA,NA,CSVHTQRGYTF,TGCAGTGTCCATACTCAGAGGGGCTACACCTTC
TRBJ2-2,TRBV12-3/TRBV12-4,few,TRBD2,CASTLRGVFTGELFF,TGTGCCAGCACCCTTCGGGGGGTTTTCACCGGGGAGCTGTTTTTT
TRBJ2-3,TRBV7-9,NA,TRBD2,CASSSRTSGSTVTQYF,TGTGCCAGCAGCTCCCGGACTAGCGGTAGCACAGTTACGCAGTATTTT
TRBJ2-1,TRBV28,many,TRBD2,CASKGASGSNYNEQFF,TGTGCCAGCAAGGGTGCTAGCGGGAGTAACTACAATGAGCAGTTCTTC
TRBJ2-6,TRBV12-3/TRBV12-4,few,NA,CASSPTGPIGANVLTF,TGTGCCAGCAGTCCCACCGGGCCGATAGGGGCCAACGTCCTGACTTTC
TRBJ2-5,TRBV11-3,many,NA,CASSQGGSMETQYF,TGTGCCAGCAGCCAGGGGGGCAGCATGGAGACCCAGTACTTC
TRBJ1-5,TRBV6-1,NA,NA,CASNPDSQPQHF,TGTGCCAGCAACCCGGACAGCCAGCCCCAGCATTTT
TRBJ1-5,TRBV4-2,many,TRBD1,CASSAGTGDQPQHF,TGTGCCAGCAGCGCCGGGACAGGGGATCAGCCCCAGCATTTT
TRBJ2-7,TRBV7-2,many,TRBD2,CASSPTSGVSYEQYF,TGTGCCAGCAGCCCGACTAGCGGGGTTTCCTACGAGCAGTACTTC
TRBJ2-4,TRBV6-5,many,NA,CASSMDPKAKNIQYF,TGTGCCAGCAGCATGGACCCAAAAGCCAAAAACATTCAGTACTTC
TRBJ1-4,TRBV20-1,many,NA,CSASSGLGNEKLFF,TGCAGTGCTAGTTCGGGATTGGGTAATGAAAAACTGTTTTTT
TRBJ1-6,TRBV20-1,many,NA,CSARLIGRGTNSPLHF,TGCAGTGCTAGATTGATCGGGCGCGGGACAAATTCACCCCTCCACTTT
TRBJ2-5,TRBV7-9,many,NA,CASSFEAGRAETQYF,TGTGCCAGCAGCTTTGAGGCGGGCAGGGCGGAGACCCAGTACTTC
TRBJ1-5,TRBV2,few,NA,CASSGYSNQPQHF,TGTGCCAGCAGTGGCTATAGCAATCAGCCCCAGCATTTT
TRBJ1-1,TRBV29-1,many,NA,CSVDRGMLPDTEAFF,TGCAGCGTTGATCGAGGAATGTTGCCAGACACTGAAGCTTTCTTT
TRBJ2-1,TRBV5-1,many,TRBD1,CASSLDPGTLTHRQGRAYNEQFF,TGCGCCAGCAGCTTGGATCCCGGGACACTGACCCATAGACAGGGCCGGGCCTACAATGAGCAGTTCTTC
TRBJ2-2,TRBV28,few,TRBD1,CASSLGTAHRSELFF,TGTGCCAGCAGTCTCGGGACAGCGCACCGGTCGGAGCTGTTTTTT
TRBJ2-3,TRBV13,NA,TRBD1,CASSLAGGSRLWGTDTQYF,TGTGCCAGCAGCTTAGCAGGGGGCAGCAGACTCTGGGGCACAGATACGCAGTATTTT
TRBJ2-3,TRBV5-6,many,TRBD1,CASSYTGEDTQYF,TGTGCCAGCAGCTATACAGGGGAGGATACGCAGTATTTT
TRBJ2-4,TRBV7-9,NA,TRBD1,CASSLVGGAAKNIQYF,TGTGCCAGCAGCTTAGTAGGGGGCGCCGCCAAAAACATTCAGTACTTC
TRBJ2-1,TRBV5-1,many,NA,CASSPRGRSGPNNEQFF,TGCGCCAGCAGCCCCAGGGGCCGAAGCGGGCCGAACAATGAGCAGTTCTTC
TRBJ2-1,TRBV19,many,NA,CASSIHRAPPGNEQFF,TGTGCCAGTAGTATCCACAGGGCCCCCCCTGGCAATGAGCAGTTCTTC
TRBJ2-6,TRBV5-1,many,NA,CASSLRGGLSSGANVLTF,TGCGCCAGCAGCCTGAGAGGGGGTCTCAGCTCTGGGGCCAACGTCCTGACTTTC
TRBJ2-1,TRBV12-3/TRBV12-4,many,TRBD2,CASRKPGLAGGGGNEQFF,TGTGCCAGCAGGAAACCGGGACTAGCGGGAGGGGGGGGGAATGAGCAGTTCTTC
TRBJ2-1,TRBV2,many,TRBD2,CASSDTSVQFF,TGTGCCAGCAGTGACACTAGCGTGCAGTTCTTC
TRBJ2-3,TRBV5-1,many,TRBD2,CASSFQGLAGATDTQYF,TGCGCCAGCAGCTTCCAGGGACTAGCGGGAGCTACAGATACGCAGTATTTT
TRBJ2-5,TRBV5-1,many,NA,CASSLGGGVFGETQYF,TGCGCCAGCAGCTTGGGAGGGGGAGTCTTTGGAGAGACCCAGTACTTC
TRBJ1-1,TRBV5-1,many,TRBD1,CASSGATGGTEAFF,TGCGCCAGCAGCGGCGCAACAGGGGGTACTGAAGCTTTCTTT
TRBJ1-5,TRBV5-6,many,TRBD1,CASSLTGQGQQPQHF,TGTGCCAGCAGCTTAACGGGACAGGGGCAACAGCCCCAGCATTTT
TRBJ1-1,TRBV12-5,many,TRBD1,CASGSGQGRTEAFF,TGTGCTAGTGGTTCCGGACAGGGACGTACTGAAGCTTTCTTT
TRBJ2-6,TRBV28,many,TRBD2,CATTLGGAGANVLTF,TGTGCCACCACTCTGGGGGGGGCTGGGGCCAACGTCCTGACTTTC
TRBJ2-2,TRBV5-1,NA,NA,CASSLAASANTGELLF,TGCGCCAGCAGCTTGGCCGCGTCCGCAAACACCGGGGAGCTGTTATTT
TRBJ1-2,TRBV7-9,NA,NA,CASSLAGMSIYGYTF,TGTGCCAGCAGCTTAGCGGGAATGTCCATCTATGGCTACACCTTC
TRBJ1-1,TRBV29-1,many,NA,CSVGPGMNTEAFF,TGCAGCGTTGGCCCGGGGATGAACACTGAAGCTTTCTTT
TRBJ2-7,TRBV24-1,many,NA,CATRDLWERTYEQYF,TGTGCCACCAGGGACCTGTGGGAACGGACCTACGAGCAGTACTTC
TRBJ1-5,TRBV5-1,NA,NA,CASSLEDPRNQPQHF,TGCGCCAGCAGCTTGGAGGACCCCAGGAATCAGCCCCAGCATTTT
TRBJ1-1,TRBV28,NA,NA,CASSGGGTWNTEAFF,TGTGCCAGCAGTGGGGGGGGGACGTGGAACACTGAAGCTTTCTTT
TRBJ2-3,TRBV5-1,NA,NA,CASSLASIGDGTDTQYF,TGCGCCAGCAGCTTGGCCTCTATCGGGGACGGGACAGATACGCAGTATTTT